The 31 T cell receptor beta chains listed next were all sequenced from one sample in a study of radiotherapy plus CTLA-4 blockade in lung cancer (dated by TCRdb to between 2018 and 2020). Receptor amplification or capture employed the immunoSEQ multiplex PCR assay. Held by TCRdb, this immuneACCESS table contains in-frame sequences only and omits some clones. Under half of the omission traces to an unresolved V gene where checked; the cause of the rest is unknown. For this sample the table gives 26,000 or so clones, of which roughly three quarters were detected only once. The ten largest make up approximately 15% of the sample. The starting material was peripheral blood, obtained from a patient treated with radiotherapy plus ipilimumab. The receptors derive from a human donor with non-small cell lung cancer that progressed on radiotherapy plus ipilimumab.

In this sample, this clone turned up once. CDR3 in amino acids: CASTPSPSRNSNQPQHF. CDR3 coding DNA: TGTGCCAGTACCCCCTCCCCTAGTAGGAATAGCAATCAGCCCCAGCATTTT. This chain connects TRBV19 to TRBJ1-5; D gene ambiguous. CDR1 is LNHDA and CDR2 is SQIVND in the germline V gene (reference sequence). V was clipped by 7 bases and J by 0 bases, with 19 bases between them. The CDR3 covers 17 residues.

The CDR3 region is CAIKGGEETQYF. DNA for the CDR3: TGTGCCATCAAAGGAGGGGAAGAGACCCAGTACTTC. This chain joins TRBV10-3 and TRBJ2-5; possibly TRBD2 for D (6 bases). Germline values: CDR1 ENHRY, CDR2 SYGVKD. CDR3 length: 12 amino acids. V lost 7 bases to trimming and J lost 3 bases, with 9 bases between them.

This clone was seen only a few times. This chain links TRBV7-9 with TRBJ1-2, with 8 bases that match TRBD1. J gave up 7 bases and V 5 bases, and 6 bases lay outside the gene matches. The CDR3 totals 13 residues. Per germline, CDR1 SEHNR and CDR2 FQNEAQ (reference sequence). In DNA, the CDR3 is TGTGCCAGCAGCCTCACACAGGGGGGTGGCTACACCTTC. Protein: CASSLTQGGGYTF.

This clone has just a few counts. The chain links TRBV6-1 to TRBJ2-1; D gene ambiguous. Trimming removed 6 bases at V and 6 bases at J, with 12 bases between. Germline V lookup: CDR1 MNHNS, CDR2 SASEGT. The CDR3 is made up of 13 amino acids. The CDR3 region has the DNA TGTGCCAGCAGCCCGGATGGTTTCAATGAGCAGTTCTTC. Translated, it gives CASSPDGFNEQFF.

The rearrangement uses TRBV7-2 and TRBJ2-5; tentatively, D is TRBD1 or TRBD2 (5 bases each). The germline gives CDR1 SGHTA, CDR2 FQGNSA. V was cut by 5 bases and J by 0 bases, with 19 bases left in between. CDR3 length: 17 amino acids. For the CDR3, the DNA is TGTGCCAGCAGCCCCGGTGGCTCGAGGGGCCACCAAGAGACCCAGTACTTC. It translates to CASSPGGSRGHQETQYF.

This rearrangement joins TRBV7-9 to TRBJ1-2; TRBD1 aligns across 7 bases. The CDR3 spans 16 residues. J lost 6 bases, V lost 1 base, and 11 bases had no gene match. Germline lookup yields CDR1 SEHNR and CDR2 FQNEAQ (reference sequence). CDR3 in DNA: TGTGCCAGCAGCTTAGGGGTACAGGGGCAGTCGGATGGCTACACCTTC. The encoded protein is CASSLGVQGQSDGYTF.

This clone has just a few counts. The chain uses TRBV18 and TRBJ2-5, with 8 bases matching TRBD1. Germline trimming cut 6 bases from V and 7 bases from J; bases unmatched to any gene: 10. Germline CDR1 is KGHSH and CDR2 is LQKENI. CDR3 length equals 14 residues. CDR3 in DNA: TGTGCCAGCTCCCTTGGGACAGGCCCCGGGACCCAGTACTTC. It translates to CASSLGTGPGTQYF.

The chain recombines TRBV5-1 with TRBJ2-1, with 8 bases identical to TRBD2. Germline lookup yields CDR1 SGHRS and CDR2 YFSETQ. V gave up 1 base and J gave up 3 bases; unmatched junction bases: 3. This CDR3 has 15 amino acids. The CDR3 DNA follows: TGCGCCAGCAGCTTGAAGCGGGGGTACTACAATGAGCAGTTCTTC. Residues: CASSLKRGYYNEQFF.

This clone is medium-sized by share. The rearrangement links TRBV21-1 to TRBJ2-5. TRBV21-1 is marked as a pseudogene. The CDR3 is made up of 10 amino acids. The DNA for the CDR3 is TGTGCCAGCAGCAGGGGGACCCAGTACTTC. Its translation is CASSRGTQYF.

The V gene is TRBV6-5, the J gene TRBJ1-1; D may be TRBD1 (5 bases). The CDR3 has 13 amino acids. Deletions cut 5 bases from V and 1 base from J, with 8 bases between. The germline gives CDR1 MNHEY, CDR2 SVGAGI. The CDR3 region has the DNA TGTGCCAGCAGTGTGGGGCCGAACACTGAAGCTTTCTTT. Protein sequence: CASSVGPNTEAFF.

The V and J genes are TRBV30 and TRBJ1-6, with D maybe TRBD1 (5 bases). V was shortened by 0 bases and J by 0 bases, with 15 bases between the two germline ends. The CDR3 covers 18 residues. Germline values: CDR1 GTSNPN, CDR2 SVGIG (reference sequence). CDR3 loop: CAWSVHSWGTSYNSPLHF. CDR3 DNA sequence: TGTGCCTGGAGTGTGCACAGTTGGGGGACCTCCTATAATTCACCCCTCCACTTT.

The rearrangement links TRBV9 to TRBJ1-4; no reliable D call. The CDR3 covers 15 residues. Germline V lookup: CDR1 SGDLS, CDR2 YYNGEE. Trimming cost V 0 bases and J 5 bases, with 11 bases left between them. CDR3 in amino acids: CASSVGGVSNEKLFF. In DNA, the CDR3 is TGTGCCAGCAGCGTAGGCGGGGTGTCGAATGAAAAACTGTTTTTT.

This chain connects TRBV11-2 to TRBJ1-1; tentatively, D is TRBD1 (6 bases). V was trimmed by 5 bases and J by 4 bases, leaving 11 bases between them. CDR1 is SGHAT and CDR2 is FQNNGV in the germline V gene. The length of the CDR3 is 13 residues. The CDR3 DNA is TGTGCCAGCAGCCCTGGAGGGGGCACTGAAGCTTTCTTT. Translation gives CASSPGGGTEAFF.

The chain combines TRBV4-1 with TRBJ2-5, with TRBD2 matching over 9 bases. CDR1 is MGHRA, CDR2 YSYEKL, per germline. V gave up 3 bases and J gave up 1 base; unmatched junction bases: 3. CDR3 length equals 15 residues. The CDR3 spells CASSHQTSGQETQYF. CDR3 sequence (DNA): TGCGCCAGCAGCCACCAGACTAGCGGCCAAGAGACCCAGTACTTC.

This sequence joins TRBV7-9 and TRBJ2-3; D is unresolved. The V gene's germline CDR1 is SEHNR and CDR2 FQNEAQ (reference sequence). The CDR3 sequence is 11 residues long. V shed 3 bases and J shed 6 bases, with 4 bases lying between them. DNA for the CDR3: TGTGCCAGCAGCTTCTCGGATACGCAGTATTTT. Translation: CASSFSDTQYF.

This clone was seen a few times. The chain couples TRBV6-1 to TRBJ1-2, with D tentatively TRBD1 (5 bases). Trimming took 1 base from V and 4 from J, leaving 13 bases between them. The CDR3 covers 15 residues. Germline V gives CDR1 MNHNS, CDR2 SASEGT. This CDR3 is CASSEEAGWGYGYTF. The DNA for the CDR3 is TGTGCCAGCAGTGAAGAGGCAGGGTGGGGCTATGGCTACACCTTC.

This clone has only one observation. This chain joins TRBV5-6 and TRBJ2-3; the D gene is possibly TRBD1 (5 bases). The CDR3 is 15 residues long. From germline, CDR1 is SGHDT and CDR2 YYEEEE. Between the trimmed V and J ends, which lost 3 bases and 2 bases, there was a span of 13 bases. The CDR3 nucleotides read TGTGCCAGCAGCTCTCTTCGGACAAACACAGATACGCAGTATTTT. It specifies CASSSLRTNTDTQYF.

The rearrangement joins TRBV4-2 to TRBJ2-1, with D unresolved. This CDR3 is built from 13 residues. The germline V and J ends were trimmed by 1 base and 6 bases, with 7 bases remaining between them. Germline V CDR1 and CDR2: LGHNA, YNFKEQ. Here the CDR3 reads CASSQGTRNEQFF. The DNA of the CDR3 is TGTGCCAGCAGCCAAGGCACCCGCAATGAGCAGTTCTTC.

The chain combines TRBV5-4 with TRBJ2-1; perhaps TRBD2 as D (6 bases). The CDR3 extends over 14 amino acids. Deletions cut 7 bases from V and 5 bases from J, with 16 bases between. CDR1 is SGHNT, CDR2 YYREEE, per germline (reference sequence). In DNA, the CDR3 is TGTGCCAGCCATACTTCCGGGAGAAACAATGAGCAGTTCTTC. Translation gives CASHTSGRNNEQFF. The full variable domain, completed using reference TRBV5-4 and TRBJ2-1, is ETGVTQSPTHLIKTRGQQVTLRCSSQSGHNTVSWYQQALGQGPQFIFQYYREEENGRGNFPPRFSGLQFPNYSSELNVNALELDDSALYLCASHTSGRNNEQFFGPGTRLTVL.

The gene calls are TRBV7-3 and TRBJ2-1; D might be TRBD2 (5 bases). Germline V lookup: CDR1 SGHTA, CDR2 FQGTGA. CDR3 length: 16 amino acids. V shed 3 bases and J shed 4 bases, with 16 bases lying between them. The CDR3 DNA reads TGTGCCAGCAGCTTCCTCGGGGTGGAGGCATACAATGAGCAGTTCTTC. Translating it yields CASSFLGVEAYNEQFF.

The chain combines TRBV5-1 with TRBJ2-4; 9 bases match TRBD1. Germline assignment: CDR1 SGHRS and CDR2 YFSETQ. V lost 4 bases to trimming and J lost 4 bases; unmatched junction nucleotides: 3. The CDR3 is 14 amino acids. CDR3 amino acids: CASSIGTGKNIQYF. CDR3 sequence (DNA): TGCGCCAGCAGCATAGGGACAGGGAAAAACATTCAGTACTTC.

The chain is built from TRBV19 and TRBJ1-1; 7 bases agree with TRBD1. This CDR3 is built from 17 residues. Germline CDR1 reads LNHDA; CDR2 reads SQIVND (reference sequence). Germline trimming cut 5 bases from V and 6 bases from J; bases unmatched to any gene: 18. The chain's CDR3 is CASSVPTGMGTVAEAFF. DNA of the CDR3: TGTGCCAGTAGTGTACCGACAGGGATGGGCACCGTTGCTGAAGCTTTCTTT.

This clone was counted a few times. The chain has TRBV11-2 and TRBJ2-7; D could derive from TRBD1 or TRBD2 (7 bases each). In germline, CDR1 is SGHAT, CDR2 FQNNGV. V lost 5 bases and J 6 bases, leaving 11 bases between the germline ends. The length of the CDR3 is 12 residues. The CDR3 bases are TGTGCCAGCAGCCAGGGGGGGTCCGAGCAGTACTTC. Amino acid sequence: CASSQGGSEQYF.

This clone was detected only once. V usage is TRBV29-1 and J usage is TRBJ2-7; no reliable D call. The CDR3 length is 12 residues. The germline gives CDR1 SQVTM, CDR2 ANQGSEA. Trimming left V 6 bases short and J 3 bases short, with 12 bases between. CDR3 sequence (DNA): TGCAGCGTGTCGACCGGCCACTACGAGCAGTACTTC. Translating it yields CSVSTGHYEQYF.

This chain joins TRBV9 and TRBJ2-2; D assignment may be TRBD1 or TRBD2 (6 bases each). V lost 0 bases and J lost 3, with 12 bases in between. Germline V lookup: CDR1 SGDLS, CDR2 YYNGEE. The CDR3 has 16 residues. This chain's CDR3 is CASSVGTGAYTGELFF. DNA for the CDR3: TGTGCCAGCAGCGTAGGAACGGGGGCCTACACCGGGGAGCTGTTTTTT.

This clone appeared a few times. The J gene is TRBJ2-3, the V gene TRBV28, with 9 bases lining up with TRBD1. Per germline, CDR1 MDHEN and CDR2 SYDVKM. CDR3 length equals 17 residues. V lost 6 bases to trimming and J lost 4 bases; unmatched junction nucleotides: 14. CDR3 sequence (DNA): TGTGCCAGCAGCTATCTTCCCGGGACAGGGATATCAGATACGCAGTATTTT. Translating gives CASSYLPGTGISDTQYF.

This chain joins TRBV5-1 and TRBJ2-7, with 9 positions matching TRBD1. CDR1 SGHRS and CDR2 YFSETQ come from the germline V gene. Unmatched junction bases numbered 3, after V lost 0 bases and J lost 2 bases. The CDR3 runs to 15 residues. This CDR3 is CASSLVTGGPYEQYF. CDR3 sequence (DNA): TGCGCCAGCAGCTTGGTGACAGGGGGGCCCTACGAGCAGTACTTC.

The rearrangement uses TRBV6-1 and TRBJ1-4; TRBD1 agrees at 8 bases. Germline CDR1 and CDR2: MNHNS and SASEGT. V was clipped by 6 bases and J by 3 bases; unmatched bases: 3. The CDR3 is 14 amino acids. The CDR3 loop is CASSRDRSNEKLFF. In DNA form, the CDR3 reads TGTGCCAGCAGCCGGGACAGGTCTAATGAAAAACTGTTTTTT.

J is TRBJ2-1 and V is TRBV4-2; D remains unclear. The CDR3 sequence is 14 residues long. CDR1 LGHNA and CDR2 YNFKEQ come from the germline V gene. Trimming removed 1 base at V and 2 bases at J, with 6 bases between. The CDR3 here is CASSQGLAYNEQFF. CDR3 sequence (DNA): TGTGCCAGCAGCCAAGGGCTAGCCTACAATGAGCAGTTCTTC.

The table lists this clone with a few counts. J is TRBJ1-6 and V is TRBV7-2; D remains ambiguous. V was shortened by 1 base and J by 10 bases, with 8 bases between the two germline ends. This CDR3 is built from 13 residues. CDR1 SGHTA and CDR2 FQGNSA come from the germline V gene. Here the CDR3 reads CASSLGLGSPLHF. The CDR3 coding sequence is TGTGCCAGCAGCTTAGGATTAGGATCACCCCTCCACTTT.

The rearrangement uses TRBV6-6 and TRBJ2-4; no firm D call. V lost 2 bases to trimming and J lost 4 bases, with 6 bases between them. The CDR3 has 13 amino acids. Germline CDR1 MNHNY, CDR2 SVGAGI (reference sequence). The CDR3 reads CASSYAQKNIQYF. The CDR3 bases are TGTGCCAGCAGTTACGCACAAAAAAACATTCAGTACTTC.